The 6 T cell receptor beta chains in this list originate from one sample, sequenced in a study of OX40 agonist ivuxolimab in advanced cancers. Profiled with immunoSEQ multiplex PCR; TCRdb holds only in-frame clones, not every one. This table has tens of thousands of clones, around nine tenths appearing once. Here the sequenced sample was CD4+ or CD8+ T cells sorted from blood, taken in a trial of the OX40 agonist ivuxolimab. The receptors were gathered from an adult with an advanced solid tumor such as melanoma, head and neck, liver or kidney cancer.

The chain joins TRBV29-1 to TRBJ2-5, with D perhaps matching TRBD1 (6 bases). V lost 3 bases to trimming and J lost 1 base, with 12 bases between them. CDR1 and CDR2 from the germline V gene are SQVTM and ANQGSEA. CDR3 size: 14 residues. CDR3 in amino acids: CSVDITGSQETQYF. The CDR3 nucleotides are TGCAGCGTTGACATTACAGGGAGCCAAGAGACCCAGTACTTC.

The rearrangement uses TRBV6-1 and TRBJ2-7; the D is unclear. V was cut by 0 bases and J by 4 bases, with 13 bases left in between. The germline gives CDR1 MNHNS, CDR2 SASEGT. The CDR3 has 15 amino acids. The CDR3 bases are TGTGCCAGCAGTGAAGCTCCAGGACCCCCTTACGAGCAGTACTTC. It is translated as CASSEAPGPPYEQYF.

The chain is built from TRBV4-1 and TRBJ1-2, with D tentatively TRBD1 (6 bases). Germline V gene data show CDR1 as MGHRA and CDR2 as YSYEKL. V was shortened by 3 bases and J by 6 bases, with 17 bases between the two germline ends. The length of the CDR3 is 15 residues. CDR3 region: CASSHEVQGLDGYTF. CDR3 coding DNA: TGCGCCAGCAGCCATGAAGTACAGGGATTGGATGGCTACACCTTC.

This clone appeared once. The chain uses TRBV6-5 and TRBJ1-1; no reliable D call. The CDR3 is 13 amino acids. The germline V gene encodes CDR1 MNHEY and CDR2 SVGAGI. The V and J ends lost 7 bases and 9 bases respectively, with 18 bases between them. CDR3 sequence reads: CASKPMGIEKAFF. The CDR3 bases are TGTGCCAGCAAGCCCATGGGGATCGAAAAAGCTTTCTTT.

The chain recombines TRBV30 with TRBJ2-7; unclear D gene. The CDR3 has 14 amino acids. Trimming pared 1 base from V and 3 bases from J, leaving 13 bases between. CDR1 is GTSNPN, CDR2 SVGIG, per germline (reference sequence). DNA for the CDR3: TGTGCCTGGAGTGAGACCGCGAGTGGCTACGAGCAGTACTTC. This sequence encodes CAWSETASGYEQYF. The full variable domain, in which reference TRBV30 and TRBJ2-7 provide the parts outside the CDR3, is SQTIHQWPATLVQPVGSPLSLECTVEGTSNPNLYWYRQAAGRGLQLLFYSVGIGQISSEVPQNLSASRPQDRQFILSSKKLLLSDSGFYLCAWSETASGYEQYFGPGTRLTVT.

The rearrangement uses TRBV28 and TRBJ2-2; D is undetermined. V was cut by 5 bases and J by 5 bases, with 15 bases left in between. This CDR3 has 15 residues. Germline V gene sequence: CDR1 MDHEN, CDR2 SYDVKM. The chain's CDR3 is CASSPGEERTGELFF. The CDR3 nucleotides are TGTGCCAGCAGTCCGGGCGAAGAACGGACCGGGGAGCTGTTTTTT.